The 27 T cell receptor beta chains presented below share a single source sample, sequenced in a study of CD8 T cells in ankylosing spondylitis. TCRdb analysed the 5' RACE reads with MiXCR anew, one entry per CDR3 protein. Of 350,000 or so distinct CDR3 sequences listed, roughly 15% are singletons. Sequencing input: blood, either unsorted or a sorted T cell fraction (not recorded which). The receptors come from a male donor with ankylosing spondylitis or in good health (not recorded which).

This chain links TRBV30 with TRBJ1-3, with D tentatively TRBD1 (5 bases). Trimming stripped 3 bases from V and 2 bases from J, with 11 bases between. The CDR3 runs 14 residues. CDR1 GTSNPN and CDR2 SVGIG come from the germline V gene (reference sequence). CDR3 sequence (DNA): TGTGCCTGGAGCCGTAGGGGTACTGGAAACACCATATATTTT. It codes for CAWSRRGTGNTIYF.

The sample holds many counts of this clonotype. V usage is TRBV29-1 and J usage is TRBJ1-1; no clear D. Germline V lookup: CDR1 SQVTM, CDR2 ANQGSEA. Trimming cost V 1 base and J 5 bases, with 11 bases left between them. The length of the CDR3 is 13 residues. The CDR3 here is CSVEGLPNTEAFF. CDR3 DNA sequence: TGCAGCGTTGAAGGACTCCCGAATACTGAAGCTTTCTTT.

In this sample, this clonotype turned up a few times. The chain is built from TRBV9 and TRBJ1-1; no clear D gene. From germline, CDR1 is SGDLS and CDR2 YYNGEE. There are 15 residues in the CDR3. The V end lost 2 bases, the J end lost 5 bases, and 16 bases lay between the germline ends. CDR3 nucleotides: TGTGCCAGCAGCGTCCGGACGGGAGGGAGGACTGAAGCTTTCTTT. Amino acid sequence: CASSVRTGGRTEAFF.

The J gene is TRBJ1-5, the V gene TRBV6-5; perhaps TRBD1 as D (6 bases). This CDR3 region has 16 residues. Trimming shortened V by 0 bases and J by 0 bases, and 9 bases separated the two germline ends. The germline gives CDR1 MNHEY, CDR2 SVGAGI. CDR3 region: CASSYSGQNSNQPQHF. In nucleotides, the CDR3 is TGTGCCAGCAGTTACTCAGGACAGAATAGCAATCAGCCCCAGCATTTT.

The chain joins TRBV13 to TRBJ2-1; 8 nucleotides line up with TRBD2. V shed 1 base, J shed 4 bases, and the junction held 9 bases outside the gene matches. Per the germline V gene, CDR1 is PRHDT and CDR2 is FYEKMQ (reference sequence). The CDR3 contains 17 residues. The CDR3 DNA follows: TGTGCCAGCAGCTTAGAGGGACTAGTTTTGAAGTACAATGAGCAGTTCTTC. It is translated as CASSLEGLVLKYNEQFF. Supplemented by reference TRBV13 and TRBJ2-1, the full variable domain reads AAGVIQSPRHLIKEKRETATLKCYPIPRHDTVYWYQQGPGQDPQFLISFYEKMQSDKGSIPDRFSAQQFSDYHSELNMSSLELGDSALYFCASSLEGLVLKYNEQFFGPGTRLTVL.

The chain employs TRBV29-1 and TRBJ2-3; 14 positions agree with TRBD2. Per germline, CDR1 SQVTM and CDR2 ANQGSEA. The CDR3 runs to 14 residues. V was clipped by 6 bases and J by 8 bases; unmatched bases: 7. The CDR3 protein is CSVPGTSGRGTQYF. The CDR3 nucleotides are TGCAGCGTACCCGGGACTAGCGGGAGAGGTACGCAGTATTTT.

A few counts support this clonotype. The genes are TRBV29-1 and TRBJ2-6; D possibly matches TRBD1 or TRBD2 (5 bases each). This CDR3 has 14 residues. Between the trimmed V and J ends, which lost 4 bases and 0 bases, there was a span of 7 bases. Germline V gene sequence: CDR1 SQVTM, CDR2 ANQGSEA. The CDR3 sequence is CSVGGTSGANVLTF. The CDR3, as DNA: TGCAGCGTTGGGGGGACCTCTGGGGCCAACGTCCTGACTTTC.

This sequence joins TRBV6-1 and TRBJ1-1; 7 bases agree with TRBD1. The germline CDR1 and CDR2 sequences are MNHNS and SASEGT. With 4 bases clipped from V and 4 bases from J, the junction kept 9 bases outside the gene matches. There are 15 residues in the CDR3. CDR3 region: CASSARQGQGTEAFF. The CDR3 DNA reads TGTGCCAGCAGTGCGCGACAGGGTCAGGGCACTGAAGCTTTCTTT.

This clonotype has just a few counts. This rearrangement joins TRBV29-1 to TRBJ2-4; D uncertain. CDR1 is SQVTM, CDR2 ANQGSEA, per germline. This CDR3 is 13 amino acids long. This CDR3 reads CRNGPVHLNIQYF. The CDR3 region has the DNA TGCAGAAATGGGCCCGTCCATCTAAACATTCAGTACTTC.

This clonotype was counted between two and nine times. The CDR3: CSAGGQYGYTF. For the CDR3, the DNA is TGCAGTGCTGGCGGACAATATGGCTACACCTTC. This sequence joins TRBV20-1 and TRBJ1-2; a weak D match, TRBD1 (5 bases). The length of the CDR3 is 11 residues. Trimming shortened V by 5 bases and J by 5 bases, and 9 bases separated the two germline ends. CDR1 and CDR2 from the germline V gene are DFQATT and SNEGSKA (reference sequence).

In its sample, this clonotype was seen many times. J is TRBJ2-2 and V is TRBV5-6; the D gene is possibly TRBD1 (5 bases). Trimming left V 1 base short and J 1 base short, with 11 bases between. CDR1 is SGHDT and CDR2 is YYEEEE in the germline V gene. The CDR3 runs to 16 residues. The DNA of the CDR3 is TGTGCCAGCAGCTTGCTGCGTCAGGGGAACACCGGGGAGCTGTTTTTT. This sequence encodes CASSLLRQGNTGELFF. The whole variable domain, remainder taken from reference TRBV5-6 and TRBJ2-2, is DAGVTQSPTHLIKTRGQQVTLRCSPKSGHDTVSWYQQALGQGPQFIFQYYEEEERQRGNFPDRFSGHQFPNYSSELNVNALLLGDSALYLCASSLLRQGNTGELFFGEGSRLTVL.

This clonotype appeared many times. The genes are TRBV4-2 and TRBJ2-1; 8 positions agree with TRBD2. Germline CDR1 LGHNA, CDR2 YNFKEQ. V gave up 4 bases and J gave up 4 bases; unmatched junction bases: 6. This CDR3 is built from 15 residues. The CDR3 region is CASSLSGGIYNEQFF. CDR3 nucleotides: TGTGCCAGCAGCCTCAGCGGGGGAATTTACAATGAGCAGTTCTTC.

The gene calls are TRBV7-9 and TRBJ2-1; no clear D gene. Germline CDR1 is SEHNR and CDR2 is FQNEAQ (reference sequence). V was clipped by 3 bases and J by 6 bases, with 12 bases between them. The CDR3 covers 14 residues. The CDR3 bases are TGTGCCAGCAGCTTCGGCAGCGAAATCAATGAGCAGTTCTTC. It codes for CASSFGSEINEQFF.

This clonotype was recorded a few times. The V gene is TRBV15, the J gene TRBJ1-5; unclear D gene. This CDR3 has 14 residues. Germline CDR1 LNHNV, CDR2 YYDKDF (reference sequence). The V gene lost 4 bases and the J gene lost 6 bases, with 13 bases spanning the gap. For the CDR3, the DNA is TGTGCCACCAGCACTTTACTCCCGGGTCAGCCCCAGCATTTT. This sequence encodes CATSTLLPGQPQHF.

This clonotype has a handful of counts. The genes are TRBV5-1 and TRBJ1-2; unclear D gene. The V end lost 0 bases, the J end lost 0 bases, and 9 bases lay between the germline ends. CDR3 length equals 15 residues. CDR1 and CDR2 (germline): SGHRS, YFSETQ. The CDR3 DNA follows: TGCGCCAGCAGCTTGGGATCAGTAACTAACTATGGCTACACCTTC. Its translation is CASSLGSVTNYGYTF.

This chain links TRBV20-1 with TRBJ1-1, with 7 bases aligning to TRBD1. The CDR3 is 13 residues long. From germline, CDR1 is DFQATT and CDR2 SNEGSKA (reference sequence). The CDR3 reads CTLTGASNTEAFF. The DNA for the CDR3 is TGCACCCTAACAGGGGCTTCGAACACTGAAGCTTTCTTT.

The chain joins TRBV7-9 to TRBJ2-7, with 11 bases fitting TRBD2. V dropped 3 bases and J dropped 5; count of bases not matched to a gene: 3. The CDR3 totals 14 residues. Germline assignment: CDR1 SEHNR and CDR2 FQNEAQ (reference sequence). CDR3 in DNA: TGTGCCAGCAGCTTTAGCGGGGGGGTCGACGAGCAGTACTTC. Residues: CASSFSGGVDEQYF.

In nucleotides, the CDR3 is TGTGCCAGCAGCCCCACAGGGCGGATTAGGGAGACCCAGTACTTC. This encodes CASSPTGRIRETQYF. The rearrangement uses TRBV7-7 and TRBJ2-5, with a tentative D call TRBD1 (6 bases). This CDR3 region has 15 residues. The germline V gene encodes CDR1 SSHAT and CDR2 FNYEAQ (reference sequence). V was shortened by 5 bases and J by 5 bases, with 18 bases between the two germline ends.

Only a few counts were recorded for this clonotype. V usage is TRBV18 and J usage is TRBJ2-1; D unclear. The germline CDR1 and CDR2 sequences are KGHSH and LQKENI. The CDR3 has 15 residues. Deletions cut 0 bases from V and 4 bases from J, with 10 bases between. CDR3 loop: CASSPPIDIYNEQFF. DNA of the CDR3: TGTGCCAGCTCACCACCGATTGACATATACAATGAGCAGTTCTTC.

The V gene is TRBV4-1, the J gene TRBJ1-5; D is possibly TRBD1 (5 bases). V shed 3 bases and J shed 4 bases, with 10 bases lying between them. The CDR3 spans 14 residues. Per germline, CDR1 MGHRA and CDR2 YSYEKL. The CDR3 nucleotides read TGCGCCAGCAGCCAGCCGGGGGGGAATCAGCCCCAGCATTTT. Translating gives CASSQPGGNQPQHF.

The J gene is TRBJ2-7, the V gene TRBV6-2 or TRBV6-3, with TRBD2 as a possible D gene (5 bases). The CDR3 is 15 amino acids. CDR1 and CDR2 (germline): MNHEY, SVGEGT. The V and J ends lost 7 bases and 2 bases respectively, with 18 bases between them. The CDR3 nucleotides are TGTGCCAGCATCCTAGCAACGGGAAGGACCTACGAGCAGTACTTC. Encoded protein: CASILATGRTYEQYF.

The genes are TRBV5-6 and TRBJ2-1, with 7 positions matching TRBD2. In germline, CDR1 is SGHDT, CDR2 YYEEEE. CDR3 length equals 16 residues. V was clipped by 1 base and J by 0 bases; unmatched bases: 4. For the CDR3, the DNA is TGTGCCAGCAGCTTGTGGGGGGGGAGCTCCTACAATGAGCAGTTCTTC. This sequence encodes CASSLWGGSSYNEQFF.

This clonotype was counted ten times or more. The chain carries TRBV2 and TRBJ2-7; 14 bases match TRBD2. In germline, CDR1 is SNHLY, CDR2 FYNNEI. J was trimmed by 4 bases and V by 5 bases; bases with no gene match: 1. This CDR3 region has 14 residues. The CDR3 DNA sequence: TGTGCCAGCAGTCGACTAGCGGGGGGGTACGAGCAGTACTTC. Translation: CASSRLAGGYEQYF.

This chain uses TRBV12-3 or TRBV12-4 with TRBJ2-1, with a weak D call TRBD1 (6 bases). V dropped 3 bases and J dropped 9 bases, with 12 bases sitting between them. The CDR3 contains 13 residues. This CDR3 reads CASSLLQGFEQFF. The CDR3 nucleotides are TGTGCCAGCAGTTTGCTACAGGGCTTTGAGCAGTTCTTC.

This clonotype was found a few times. The chain links TRBV3-1 to TRBJ2-1, with 14 bases that match TRBD2. Germline values: CDR1 LGHDT, CDR2 YNNKEL (reference sequence). J was trimmed by 8 bases and V by 1 base; bases with no gene match: 4. CDR3 length: 16 residues. CDR3 bases: TGTGCCAGCAGCCAAGCCGGGACTAGCGGGAGTCATGAGCAGTTCTTC. This gives the protein CASSQAGTSGSHEQFF.

This chain links TRBV3-1 with TRBJ1-1; D ambiguous. The CDR3 runs 16 residues. V lost 0 bases to trimming and J lost 1 base, with 12 bases between them. CDR1 is LGHDT, CDR2 YNNKEL, per germline (reference sequence). DNA for the CDR3: TGTGCCAGCAGCCAAGACGAGACAAGCACGAACACTGAAGCTTTCTTT. Encoded protein: CASSQDETSTNTEAFF.

This clonotype occurred a few times. The chain employs TRBV3-1 and TRBJ2-4; 13 positions match TRBD2. The CDR3 contains 15 residues. The J segment lost 13 bases and the V segment lost 3 bases, leaving 9 bases of the junction unmatched. Per germline, CDR1 LGHDT and CDR2 YNNKEL (reference sequence). CDR3: CASSQELAGGLIQYF. DNA of the CDR3: TGTGCCAGCAGCCAGGAACTAGCGGGAGGGCTAATCCAGTACTTC.